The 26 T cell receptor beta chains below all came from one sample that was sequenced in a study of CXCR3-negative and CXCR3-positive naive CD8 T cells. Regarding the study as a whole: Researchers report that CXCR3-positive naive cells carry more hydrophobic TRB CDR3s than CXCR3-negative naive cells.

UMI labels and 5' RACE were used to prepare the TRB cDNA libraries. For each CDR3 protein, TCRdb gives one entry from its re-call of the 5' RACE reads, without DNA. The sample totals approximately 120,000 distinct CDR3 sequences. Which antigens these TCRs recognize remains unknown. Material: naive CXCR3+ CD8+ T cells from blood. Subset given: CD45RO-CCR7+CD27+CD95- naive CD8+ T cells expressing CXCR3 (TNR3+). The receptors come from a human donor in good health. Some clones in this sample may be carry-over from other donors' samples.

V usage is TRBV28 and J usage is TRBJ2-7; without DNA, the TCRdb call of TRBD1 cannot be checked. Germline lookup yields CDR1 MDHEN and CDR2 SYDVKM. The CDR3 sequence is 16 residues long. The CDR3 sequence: CASSLFWTGVTYEQYF.

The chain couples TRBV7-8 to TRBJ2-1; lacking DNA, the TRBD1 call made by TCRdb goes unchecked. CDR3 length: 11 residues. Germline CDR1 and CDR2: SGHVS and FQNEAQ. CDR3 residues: CASSTDRGQFF.

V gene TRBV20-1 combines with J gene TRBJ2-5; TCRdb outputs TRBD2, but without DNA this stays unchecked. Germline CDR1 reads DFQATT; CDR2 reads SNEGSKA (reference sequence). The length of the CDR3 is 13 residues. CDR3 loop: CSAIKGLQETQYF.

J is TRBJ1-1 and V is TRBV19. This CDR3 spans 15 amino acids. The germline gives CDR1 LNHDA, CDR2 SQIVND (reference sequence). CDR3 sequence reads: CASSIGLRFFTEAFF.

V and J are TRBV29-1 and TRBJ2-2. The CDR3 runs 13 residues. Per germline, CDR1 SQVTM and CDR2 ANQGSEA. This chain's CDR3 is CSVEDTNTGELFF.

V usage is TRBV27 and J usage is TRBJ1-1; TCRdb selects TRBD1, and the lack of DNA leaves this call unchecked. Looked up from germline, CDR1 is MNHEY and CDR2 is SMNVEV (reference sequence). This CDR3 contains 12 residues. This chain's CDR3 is CASSPRQGRAFF.

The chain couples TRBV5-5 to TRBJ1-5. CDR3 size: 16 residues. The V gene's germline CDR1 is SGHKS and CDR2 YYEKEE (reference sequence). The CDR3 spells CASSLAVGQVNQPQHF.

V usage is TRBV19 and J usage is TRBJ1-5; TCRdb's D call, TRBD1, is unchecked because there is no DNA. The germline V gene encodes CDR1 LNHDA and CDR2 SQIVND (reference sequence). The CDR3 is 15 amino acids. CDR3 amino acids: CASKQGRLRDQPQHF.

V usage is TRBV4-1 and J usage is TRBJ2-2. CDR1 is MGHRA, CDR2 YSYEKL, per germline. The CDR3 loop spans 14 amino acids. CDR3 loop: CASSQDLGPGELFF.

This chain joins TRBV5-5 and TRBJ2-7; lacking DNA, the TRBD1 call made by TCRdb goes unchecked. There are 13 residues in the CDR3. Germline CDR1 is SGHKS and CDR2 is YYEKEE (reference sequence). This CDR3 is CASGQGFDYEQYF.

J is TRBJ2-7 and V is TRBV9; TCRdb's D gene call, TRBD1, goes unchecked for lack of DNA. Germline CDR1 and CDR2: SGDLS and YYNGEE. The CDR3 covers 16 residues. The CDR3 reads CASSVGPRGTDYEQYF.

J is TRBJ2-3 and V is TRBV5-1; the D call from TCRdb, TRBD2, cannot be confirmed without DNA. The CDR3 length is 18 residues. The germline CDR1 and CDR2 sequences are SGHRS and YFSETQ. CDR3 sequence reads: CASSSPQAGGPSPDTQYF. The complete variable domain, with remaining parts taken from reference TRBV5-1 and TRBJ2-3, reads KAGVTQTPRYLIKTRGQQVTLSCSPISGHRSVSWYQQTPGQGLQFLFEYFSETQRNKGNFPGRFSGRQFSNSRSEMNVSTLELGDSALYLCASSSPQAGGPSPDTQYFGPGTRLTVL.

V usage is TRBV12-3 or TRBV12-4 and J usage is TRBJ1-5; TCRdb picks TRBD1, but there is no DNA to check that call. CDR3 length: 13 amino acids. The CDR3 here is CASSLGGVQPQHF.

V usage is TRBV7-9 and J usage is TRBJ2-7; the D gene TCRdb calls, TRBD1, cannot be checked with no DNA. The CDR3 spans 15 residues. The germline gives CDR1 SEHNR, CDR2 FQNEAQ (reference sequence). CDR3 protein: CASSLVGQGVDEQYF.

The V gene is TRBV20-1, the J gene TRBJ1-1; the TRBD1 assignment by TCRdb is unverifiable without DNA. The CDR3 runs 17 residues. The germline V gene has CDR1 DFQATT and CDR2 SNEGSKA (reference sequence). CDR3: CSARDGAGLSVSTEAFF.

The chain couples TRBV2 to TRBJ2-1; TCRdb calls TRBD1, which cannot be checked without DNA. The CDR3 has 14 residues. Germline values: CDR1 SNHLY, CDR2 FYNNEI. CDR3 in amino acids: CASSPGTEYNEQFF.

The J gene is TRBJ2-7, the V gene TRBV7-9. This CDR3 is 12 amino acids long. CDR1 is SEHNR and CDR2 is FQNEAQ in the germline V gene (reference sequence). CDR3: CASSPDRNEQYF. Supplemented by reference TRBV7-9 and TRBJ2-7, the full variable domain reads DTGVSQNPRHKITKRGQNVTFRCDPISEHNRLYWYRQTLGQGPEFLTYFQNEAQLEKSRLLSDRFSAERPKGSFSTLEIQRTEQGDSAMYLCASSPDRNEQYFGPGTRLTVT.

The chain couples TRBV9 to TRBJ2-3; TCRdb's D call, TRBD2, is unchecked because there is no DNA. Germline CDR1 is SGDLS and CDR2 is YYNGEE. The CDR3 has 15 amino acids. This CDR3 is CASSVASGPTDTQYF.

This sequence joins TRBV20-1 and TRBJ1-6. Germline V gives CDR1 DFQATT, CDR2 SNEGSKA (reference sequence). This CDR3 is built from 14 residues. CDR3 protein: CSANLLTYNSPLHF.

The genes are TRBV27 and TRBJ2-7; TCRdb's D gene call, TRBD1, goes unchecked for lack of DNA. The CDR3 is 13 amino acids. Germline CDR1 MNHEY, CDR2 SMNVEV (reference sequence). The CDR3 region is CASSSGTGNEQYF.

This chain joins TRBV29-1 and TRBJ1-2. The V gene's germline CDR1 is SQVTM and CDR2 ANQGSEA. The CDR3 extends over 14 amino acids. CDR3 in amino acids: CSVMRRDANYGYTF.

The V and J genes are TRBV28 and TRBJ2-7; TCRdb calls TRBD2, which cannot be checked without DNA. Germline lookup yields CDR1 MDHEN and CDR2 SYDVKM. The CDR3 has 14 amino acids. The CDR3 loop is CASRQAGDSYEQYF.

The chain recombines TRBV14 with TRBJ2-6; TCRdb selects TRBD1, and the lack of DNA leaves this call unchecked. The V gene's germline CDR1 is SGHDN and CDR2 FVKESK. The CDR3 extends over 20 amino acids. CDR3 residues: CASSQDNLRDRGTGANVLTF.

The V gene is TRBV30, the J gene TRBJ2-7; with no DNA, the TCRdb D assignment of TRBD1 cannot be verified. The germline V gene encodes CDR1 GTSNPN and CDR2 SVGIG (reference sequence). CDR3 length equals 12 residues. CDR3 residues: CAWETGSYEQYF.

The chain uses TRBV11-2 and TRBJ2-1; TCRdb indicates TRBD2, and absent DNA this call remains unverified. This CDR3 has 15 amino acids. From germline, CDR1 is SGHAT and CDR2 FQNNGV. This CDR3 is CASSFSGGADNEQFF.

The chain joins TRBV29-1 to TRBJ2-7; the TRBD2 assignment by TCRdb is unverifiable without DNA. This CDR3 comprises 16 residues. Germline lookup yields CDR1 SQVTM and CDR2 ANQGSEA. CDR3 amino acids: CSVELAEGPFSYEQYF.